This T cell receptor (beta chain) is from a study of beta chain features in type 1 diabetes (dated by TCRdb to the late 2010s). Study-level background: Mean age, gender distribution, total cell number and subset yield did not differ between patients and healthy donors. The study compared TCRB repertoires of sorted circulating CD4+ T cell subsets between recently diagnosed type 1 diabetes patients and matched healthy donors. A total of just under 110,000,000 sorted cells were examined across all samples, and RNA yield correlated strongly with the number of cells per subset. Regulatory and stem cell-like memory subsets were isolated from only 8 patients and roughly eight healthy donors, whereas naive and central memory subsets came from all 30 or so donors.

Study-wide findings and limitations: Because cDNA was sequenced instead of genomic DNA, activated cells with high expression could be over-represented, although the groups did not differ in activation or CD3 levels. The naive, central memory and regulatory TCRB repertoires appeared to resemble one another more closely among patients than among healthy donors. In all four CD4+ subsets, TCRB CDR3 length was moderately but significantly shorter in type 1 diabetes patients. PCR may preferentially amplify shorter templates, but because patient and control samples were amplified and corrected together, any resulting skew would affect both groups equally. Because the HLA sub-analyses included only small numbers of individuals, any influence of HLA type on TCRB rearrangement was left unresolved. Patients with type 1 diabetes made fewer insertions and deleted more nucleotides at VDJ recombination sites, implying thymic rearrangement abnormalities.

Taken from cysteine to phenylalanine, the CDR3 has 11 residues. Only the CDR3 DNA stays, 33 bases, in frame from base 1. The trim is 6 bases for V and 4 bases for J, with a gap of 4 bases between the germline ends. Via the germline V gene, CDR1 is MNHEY and CDR2 SVGAGI. From each donor, a single peripheral blood sample of around 120 mL on average was drawn into heparinised tubes. A BD FACSAria II was used to sort naive, central memory, regulatory and stem cell-like memory CD4+ T cells with a panel that included CD45RO, CCR7, CD25, CD127, CD95 and CD27. All sorted populations exceeded 98% purity. PBMCs were isolated immediately by Lymphoprep density gradient centrifugation and stained directly without culture. To minimize batch effects, samples were stained and sorted in pairs, one healthy donor with one patient per experiment. This clone was observed a handful of times. Its target antigen remains unknown. No much larger clone exists at a distance of one base, and base qualities are not known.

The entire isolated RNA was reverse transcribed using the High Capacity cDNA Reverse Transcription Kit, and thus expressed TCRB transcripts were sequenced. Deep immunoSEQ sequencing was applied to naive, central memory and regulatory T cell samples, giving an average of roughly 3.6 million total reads per sample. After sorted cells were lysed in RLT buffer, RNA was extracted with DNase-treated RNeasy Micro or Mini kits, with the choice depending on cell number. Each cell subset was processed on its own to prevent cross-contamination, while patient and healthy donor samples were processed together. TCRB sequences were amplified from cDNA with the immunoSEQ multiplex PCR, producing 87-bp fragments spanning the CDR3 region. Amplicons were sequenced on the Illumina HiSeq platform. As for the original processing: PCR bias was computationally corrected using synthetic template baselines, reads within Hamming distance 2 were collapsed, and singletons that could not be merged were discarded. By aligning reads against IMGT, V, D and J genes, CDR3 length, and insertions or deletions at six rearrangement sites were assigned. Clonotype counts were normalized to sorted cell number within each subset before computing true diversity and Gini coefficients with the tcR R package. Repertoire sharing was quantified using the overlap coefficient calculated on TCRB nucleotide sequences. Out-of-frame TCRB sequences from naive cells were analyzed to stand in for the pre-selection repertoire. The immuneACCESS repertoire file appears here via TCRdb, limited to in-frame rearrangements. These files lack a portion of the clones; in checked studies, under half of the deficit traces to unresolved V genes, and the cause of the others is not known. V, J and clone size derive from that table, while D and trimming were established from the DNA sequence. The sample profile shows 550,000 to 850,000 clones; under 15% of them were found once. 0.02% to 0.025% of the sample comes from the top ten.

The sequence derives from a man between 18 and 35 years old with type 1 diabetes. Sequenced material: naive CD4+ T cells from blood. This specimen's cell subset or site label, interpreted: true naive CD4+ T cells. The chain couples TRBV6-5 to TRBJ2-1, with no D gene named confidently. In nucleotide form, the sequence is TGTGCCAGCAGAACATACAATGAGCAGTTCTTC. Its product reads: CASRTYNEQFF.